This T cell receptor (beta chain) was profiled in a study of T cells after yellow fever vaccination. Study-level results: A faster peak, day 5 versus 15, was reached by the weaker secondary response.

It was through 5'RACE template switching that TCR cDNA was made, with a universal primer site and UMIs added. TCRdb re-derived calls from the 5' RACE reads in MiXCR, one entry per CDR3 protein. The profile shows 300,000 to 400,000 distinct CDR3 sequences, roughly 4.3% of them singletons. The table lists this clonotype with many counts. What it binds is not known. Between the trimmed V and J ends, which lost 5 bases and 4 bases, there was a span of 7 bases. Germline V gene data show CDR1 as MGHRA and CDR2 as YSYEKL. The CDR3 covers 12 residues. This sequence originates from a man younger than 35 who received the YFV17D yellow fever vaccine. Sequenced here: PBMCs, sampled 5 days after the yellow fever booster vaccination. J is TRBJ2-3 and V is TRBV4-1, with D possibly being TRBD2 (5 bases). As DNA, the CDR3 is TGCGCCAGCAGCGGGAGTCCAGATACGCAGTATTTT. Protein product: CASSGSPDTQYF.